This T cell receptor (beta chain) was sequenced for a study of shared clonotypes between healthy human individuals. The study, taken as a whole, reports: Some naive CD4 clonotypes, roughly 4.8%, turned up in common across several donors. Unshared clonotypes carried lower generation probabilities than those common to all four donors.

Notes on this clone: No antigen is known for it.

Positive CCR7 selection of CD45RO-negative cells yielded the naive CD8 cells, and terminally differentiated effector memory CD45RA+ cells were excluded. Deletions cut 0 bases from V and 6 bases from J, with 10 bases between. CDR1 SGDLS and CDR2 YYNGEE come from the germline V gene. The CDR3 consists of 14 residues. Assay used: immunoSEQ multiplex PCR; TCRdb lists only in-frame clones, some missing. Of more than 600,000 clones detected, roughly 94% appear once; the ten largest clones hold roughly 24%. The sequence derives from a man aged 25-45 years in good health. Source material: naive CD8+ T cells sorted from blood. The rearrangement uses TRBV9 and TRBJ2-1; D is unclear. The DNA for the CDR3 is TGTGCCAGCAGCGTAGACGGAGTCGCCAATGAGCAGTTCTTC. Protein: CASSVDGVANEQFF.